Listed here are 5 T cell receptor beta chains from one sample, sequenced in a study of Ad26.COV2.S vaccination and SARS-CoV-2 variants (dated by TCRdb to the early 2020s). Read against the paper, the sample's treatment or condition label means: 15 to 20 received Ad26.COV2.S at low or high dose, single or two shots; five or six received placebo; per-sample allocation not given. For vaccine and placebo recipients, the sequenced repertoires came from samples collected on day 63 after the first injection. Libraries were built with the immunoSEQ multiplex PCR assay. The table was pulled from immuneACCESS by TCRdb, which kept in-frame rearrangements only. Such tables lose some clones; where checked, under half of the loss comes from unresolved V genes, and the rest has no known cause. The sample table contains about 480,000 clones; only one count was recorded for around nine tenths of them. About 13% of the sample belongs to the ten largest clones.

Specimen: peripheral blood, collected in a trial of Ad26.COV2.S vaccine versus placebo. Receptors originate from a person between 18 and 60 years old who received the Ad26.COV2.S COVID-19 vaccine or a placebo.

The chain has TRBV5-6 and TRBJ1-2, with 7 bases aligning to TRBD1. This CDR3 spans 16 amino acids. The J segment lost 4 bases and the V segment lost 4 bases, leaving 13 bases of the junction unmatched. Per germline, CDR1 SGHDT and CDR2 YYEEEE. CDR3 sequence: CASSPGTAFWSYGYTF. For the CDR3, the DNA is TGTGCCAGCAGCCCCGGGACAGCTTTTTGGAGCTATGGCTACACCTTC.

The V call is TRBV19, the J call TRBJ2-1; no clear D gene. The CDR3 has 11 amino acids. In germline, CDR1 is LNHDA, CDR2 SQIVND (reference sequence). V was trimmed by 6 bases and J by 15 bases, leaving 15 bases between them. In DNA form, the CDR3 reads TGTGCCAGTAGCCCCCACGCTGAGAGGTTCTTC. Amino acid sequence: CASSPHAERFF. Filled out from reference TRBV19 and TRBJ2-1, the complete variable domain reads DGGITQSPKYLFRKEGQNVTLSCEQNLNHDAMYWYRQDPGQGLRLIYYSQIVNDFQKGDIAEGYSVSREKKESFPLTVTSAQKNPTAFYLCASSPHAERFFGPGTRLTVL.

The chain uses TRBV13 and TRBJ1-5, with D perhaps matching TRBD1 (5 bases). In germline, CDR1 is PRHDT, CDR2 FYEKMQ (reference sequence). The CDR3 consists of 16 residues. Trimming stripped 4 bases from V and 2 bases from J, with 15 bases between. CDR3 sequence: CASSYGARGRNQPQHF. For the CDR3, the DNA is TGTGCCAGCAGCTACGGGGCAAGAGGGCGCAATCAGCCCCAGCATTTT.

This clone was seen a handful of times. The chain joins TRBV7-2 to TRBJ1-5; D remains unclear. The CDR3 has 14 amino acids. V was cut by 1 base and J by 6 bases, with 10 bases left in between. Germline lookup yields CDR1 SGHTA and CDR2 FQGNSA. The CDR3: CASSLGVTSQPQHF. The CDR3 nucleotides are TGTGCCAGCAGCTTAGGGGTGACGAGTCAGCCCCAGCATTTT.

This chain connects TRBV6-2 or TRBV6-3 to TRBJ2-1; TRBD2 agrees at 8 bases. CDR1 MNHEY and CDR2 SVGEGT come from the germline V gene. The CDR3 covers 15 residues. Unmatched junction bases numbered 9, after V lost 5 bases and J lost 6 bases. DNA of the CDR3: TGTGCCAGCAGTAAACTAGCGGTCAGCCCCAATGAGCAGTTCTTC. This encodes CASSKLAVSPNEQFF.